These 19 T cell receptor beta chains share one sample of origin, sequenced in a study of blood T cell repertoires in COVID-19. The protocol was immunoSEQ multiplex PCR, while the TCRdb copy is restricted to in-frame clones and leaves out a portion. The sample gives 300,000 or so clones, 85% to 90% of which show up once; 2.5% to 3.5% is in the top ten. The specimen sequenced was peripheral blood. These receptors all come from a woman between 25 and 40 years old with COVID-19, enrolled during active disease.

This clone has a single count. This rearrangement joins TRBV7-8 to TRBJ2-2, with 10 bases lining up with TRBD1. Germline V CDR1 and CDR2: SGHVS, FQNEAQ. The CDR3 is made up of 15 amino acids. V was clipped by 3 bases and J by 6 bases; unmatched bases: 4. CDR3 loop: CASSLTGGGPGELFF. CDR3 nucleotide sequence: TGTGCCAGCAGCTTGACAGGGGGCGGCCCCGGGGAGCTGTTTTTT. Combining the CDR3 with reference TRBV7-8 and TRBJ2-2 gives the whole variable domain GAGVSQSPRYKVAKRGQDVALRCDPISGHVSLFWYQQALGQGPEFLTYFQNEAQLDKSGLPSDRFFAERPEGSVSTLKIQRTQQEDSAVYLCASSLTGGGPGELFFGEGSRLTVL.

This clone was observed a few times. The chain is built from TRBV7-9 and TRBJ2-1; 11 bases agree with TRBD2. The CDR3 has 19 residues. Germline V gives CDR1 SEHNR, CDR2 FQNEAQ (reference sequence). The trim removed 3 bases at V and 0 bases at J, leaving 10 bases unmatched. The CDR3 here is CASSFQVAGGQSSYNEQFF. The CDR3 DNA is TGTGCCAGCAGCTTTCAGGTAGCGGGAGGGCAAAGCTCCTACAATGAGCAGTTCTTC.

This chain connects TRBV7-9 to TRBJ2-3; 9 bases match TRBD2. The length of the CDR3 is 16 residues. J lost 2 bases, V lost 1 base, and 4 bases had no gene match. Germline CDR1 is SEHNR and CDR2 is FQNEAQ (reference sequence). CDR3 nucleotide sequence: TGTGCCAGCAGCTTAGACCTAGCGGGGCCCACAGATACGCAGTATTTT. Protein: CASSLDLAGPTDTQYF.

The chain uses TRBV19 and TRBJ1-2; a possible D gene is TRBD1 (5 bases). The CDR3 is 13 amino acids. Trimming left V 7 bases short and J 4 bases short, with 13 bases between. CDR1 LNHDA and CDR2 SQIVND come from the germline V gene (reference sequence). The CDR3 region is CASTKTDLYGYTF. Here the CDR3 DNA reads TGTGCCAGTACCAAGACAGACCTCTATGGCTACACCTTC.

The chain combines TRBV6-1 with TRBJ2-7; 7 nucleotides align to TRBD2. Germline CDR1 reads MNHNS; CDR2 reads SASEGT. The CDR3 totals 16 residues. The V segment lost 3 bases and the J segment 0 bases; nucleotides outside the gene matches: 8. CDR3 DNA sequence: TGTGCCAGCAGTGATGTGGGCGGGAGAGGCTCCTACGAGCAGTACTTC. As protein: CASSDVGGRGSYEQYF.

The CDR3 is CAWNSQGFGNTIYF. CDR3 bases: TGTGCCTGGAACTCGCAGGGATTTGGAAACACCATATATTTT. J is TRBJ1-3 and V is TRBV30; TRBD1 might be the D (5 bases). This CDR3 contains 14 residues. Germline V gene lookup returns CDR1 GTSNPN and CDR2 SVGIG (reference sequence). Trimming removed 4 bases from V and 3 bases from J, with 13 bases in between.

The chain links TRBV5-4 to TRBJ1-1; perhaps TRBD1 as D (5 bases). The V gene lost 2 bases and the J gene lost 4 bases, with 15 bases spanning the gap. This CDR3 spans 15 amino acids. CDR1 SGHNT and CDR2 YYREEE come from the germline V gene (reference sequence). CDR3 DNA sequence: TGTGCCAGCAGCTTAGGGGCGGTACCAGGCACTGAAGCTTTCTTT. It specifies CASSLGAVPGTEAFF.

The chain joins TRBV29-1 to TRBJ1-1; D unclear. This CDR3 has 13 residues. Germline CDR1 is SQVTM and CDR2 is ANQGSEA. V was pared by 7 bases and J by 4 bases, with 16 bases between. CDR3 sequence reads: CSARGQLSTEAFF. The DNA of the CDR3 is TGCAGCGCACGAGGGCAGCTGAGCACTGAAGCTTTCTTT.

The rearrangement joins TRBV7-9 to TRBJ2-7, with 10 positions matching TRBD1. Trimming cost V 5 bases and J 1 base; bases outside gene matches: 5. There are 15 residues in the CDR3. Looked up from germline, CDR1 is SEHNR and CDR2 is FQNEAQ (reference sequence). The CDR3 sequence: CASSQGDRGSYEQYF. CDR3 coding DNA: TGTGCCAGCAGCCAGGGGGACAGGGGATCCTACGAGCAGTACTTC.

V usage is TRBV2 and J usage is TRBJ2-1; 11 bases agree with TRBD1. CDR3 length equals 15 residues. Germline values: CDR1 SNHLY, CDR2 FYNNEI. The trim removed 6 bases at V and 8 bases at J, leaving 9 bases unmatched. The CDR3 spells CASRLDRGRGDEQFF. CDR3 nucleotides: TGTGCCAGCAGACTGGACAGGGGGCGCGGGGATGAGCAGTTCTTC.

This sequence joins TRBV9 and TRBJ1-1, with TRBD1 as a possible D gene (6 bases). Germline V gene lookup returns CDR1 SGDLS and CDR2 YYNGEE. Deletions cut 0 bases from V and 1 base from J, with 10 bases between. The CDR3 sequence is 15 residues long. The CDR3 loop reads CASSVEGHENTEAFF. The CDR3 nucleotides read TGTGCCAGCAGCGTAGAGGGACATGAGAACACTGAAGCTTTCTTT.

This chain joins TRBV19 and TRBJ1-4; 8 bases are a match to TRBD1. In germline, CDR1 is LNHDA, CDR2 SQIVND (reference sequence). The CDR3 is 14 residues long. J gave up 6 bases and V 6 bases, and 6 bases lay outside the gene matches. The CDR3 DNA is TGTGCCAGTAGCAACCTGACAGGGGATGAAAAACTGTTTTTT. Its translation: CASSNLTGDEKLFF.

The chain employs TRBV27 and TRBJ2-4; D might be TRBD2 (7 bases). CDR1 MNHEY and CDR2 SMNVEV come from the germline V gene (reference sequence). This CDR3 is 15 amino acids long. Deletions cut 6 bases from V and 6 bases from J, with 18 bases between. The CDR3 nucleotides read TGTGCCAGCAGCCTAATGGTAGGGGGGGGAAACATTCAGTACTTC. This sequence encodes CASSLMVGGGNIQYF.

Remarks on this clone: In the same sample, other DNA sequences code for this CDR3. V usage is TRBV6-2 or TRBV6-3 and J usage is TRBJ2-1, with D unclear. Trimming left V 0 bases short and J 7 bases short, with 4 bases between. The CDR3 runs to 12 residues. Germline V lookup: CDR1 MNHEY, CDR2 SVGEGT. CDR3 region: CASSYSRNEQFF. CDR3 nucleotides: TGTGCCAGCAGTTACTCCCGGAATGAGCAGTTCTTC.

V usage is TRBV28 and J usage is TRBJ1-2; D might be TRBD1 (5 bases). Germline CDR1 is MDHEN and CDR2 is SYDVKM. The CDR3 is made up of 13 amino acids. V lost 3 bases to trimming and J lost 4 bases, with 9 bases between them. The CDR3: CASSFRVGYGYTF. The CDR3 nucleotides are TGTGCCAGCAGTTTCAGGGTTGGCTATGGCTACACCTTC.

The chain is built from TRBV15 and TRBJ1-2; 7 nucleotides match TRBD1. CDR3 size: 14 residues. Per germline, CDR1 LNHNV and CDR2 YYDKDF (reference sequence). Germline trimming cut 5 bases from V and 8 bases from J; bases unmatched to any gene: 11. The CDR3 bases are TGTGCCACCAGCCGCGAAACAGGGGTGCGAGGCTACACCTTC. Translation: CATSRETGVRGYTF. Complete variable domain (other parts from reference TRBV15 and TRBJ1-2): DAMVIQNPRYQVTQFGKPVTLSCSQTLNHNVMYWYQQKSSQAPKLLFHYYDKDFNNEADTPDNFQSRRPNTSFCFLDIRSPGLGDTAMYLCATSRETGVRGYTFGSGTRLTVV.

The chain employs TRBV29-1 and TRBJ2-7, with 9 bases lining up with TRBD1. Trimming took 6 bases from V and 0 from J; bases not matched to a gene: 6. The CDR3 consists of 14 residues. Germline V gene data show CDR1 as SQVTM and CDR2 as ANQGSEA. This chain's CDR3 is CSVEDRGSSYEQYF. The CDR3 region has the DNA TGCAGCGTAGAGGACAGGGGCTCCTCCTACGAGCAGTACTTC.

The CDR3 nucleotides read TGTGCCATCAGGCCGGGTGAGGAGGGTTCACCCCTCCACTTT. Its translation: CAIRPGEEGSPLHF. The chain joins TRBV10-3 to TRBJ1-6; no definite D call. The germline gives CDR1 ENHRY, CDR2 SYGVKD. This CDR3 has 14 residues. Trimming cost V 6 bases and J 9 bases, with 15 bases left between them.

In nucleotides, the CDR3 is TGTGCTAGTGGCCGGACACATGATTCAACCATATATTTT. Translating gives CASGRTHDSTIYF. The rearrangement links TRBV12-5 to TRBJ1-3; maybe TRBD1 (5 bases). The CDR3 is 13 amino acids. Trimming pared 6 bases from V and 10 bases from J, leaving 16 bases between. Germline CDR1 reads LGHNT; CDR2 reads FRNRAP. Combining the CDR3 with reference TRBV12-5 and TRBJ1-3 gives the whole variable domain DARVTQTPRHKVTEMGQEVTMRCQPILGHNTVFWYRQTMMQGLELLAYFRNRAPLDDSGMPKDRFSAEMPDATLATLKIQPSEPRDSAVYFCASGRTHDSTIYFGEGSWLTVV.